The rows below give T cell receptor beta chains drawn from one sample of a study of read filtering for tumor transcriptome and immune sequencing. TCRdb used MiXCR to reprocess the reads, holding one entry per CDR3 protein. Of about 24,000 distinct CDR3 sequences in the sample, roughly 22% are singletons; the top ten hold 47%. The sample consisted of a population of CD138-negative cells sorted from bone marrow. All receptors come from a donor at least 40 years old with multiple myeloma. Each CDR3 is given with its conserved first and last residue. A D gene is named only where the DNA matches it firmly. For some rows the clone size is stated as once, few or many, or as a class when expanded; others skip it.

j_gene: TRBJ1-1; abundance: many; v_gene: TRBV5-1; d_gene: .; CDR3nt: TGCGCCAGCAGCTTGAGGGACACGACTGAAGCTTTCTTT; CDR3aa: CASSLRDTTEAFF
j_gene: TRBJ2-5; abundance: .; v_gene: TRBV7-2; d_gene: .; CDR3nt: TGTGCCAGCAGGCAGGACAACCCTTTGCTGGAGACCCAGTACTTC; CDR3aa: CASRQDNPLLETQYF
j_gene: TRBJ2-2; abundance: .; v_gene: TRBV20-1; d_gene: .; CDR3nt: TGCAGTGCTCAGGACAGATCGAACACCGGGGAGCTGTTTTTT; CDR3aa: CSAQDRSNTGELFF
j_gene: TRBJ1-1; abundance: many; v_gene: TRBV6-1; d_gene: .; CDR3nt: TGTGCCAGCAGTAGAGAAGGACGTGGGTTAACTGAAGCTTTCTTT; CDR3aa: CASSREGRGLTEAFF
j_gene: TRBJ2-5; abundance: few; v_gene: TRBV20-1; d_gene: .; CDR3nt: TGCAGTGCTAACCCCGCTGGGAACCAGTACTTC; CDR3aa: CSANPAGNQYF
j_gene: TRBJ2-5; abundance: .; v_gene: TRBV7-9; d_gene: TRBD1; CDR3nt: TGTGCCAGCAGCGGACAGGTGGAGACCCAGTACTTC; CDR3aa: CASSGQVETQYF
j_gene: TRBJ2-1; abundance: many; v_gene: TRBV19; d_gene: .; CDR3nt: TGTGCCAGTAGTCCCCCTAGGGGAAATGAGCAGTTCTTC; CDR3aa: CASSPPRGNEQFF
j_gene: TRBJ2-3; abundance: many; v_gene: TRBV7-8; d_gene: .; CDR3nt: TGTGCCAGCAGCCCTCGGGGCTCGGGGCGCACAGATACGCAGTATTTT; CDR3aa: CASSPRGSGRTDTQYF
j_gene: TRBJ2-1; abundance: few; v_gene: TRBV5-6; d_gene: .; CDR3nt: TGTGCCAGCAGCTCCCAGGGTAACTACAATGAGCAGTTCTTC; CDR3aa: CASSSQGNYNEQFF
j_gene: TRBJ2-2; abundance: many; v_gene: TRBV7-2; d_gene: .; CDR3nt: TGTGCCAGCAGCTTCGGGGGCACCAACACCGGGGAGCTGTTTTTT; CDR3aa: CASSFGGTNTGELFF
j_gene: TRBJ2-3; abundance: many; v_gene: TRBV20-1; d_gene: TRBD2; CDR3nt: TGCAGTGCCCGGACTAGCGGGCCTACAGATACGCAGTATTTT; CDR3aa: CSARTSGPTDTQYF
j_gene: TRBJ1-1; abundance: many; v_gene: TRBV20-1; d_gene: .; CDR3nt: TGCAGTGCCATCATATCCAGGGCCTCGAACACTGAAGCTTTCTTT; CDR3aa: CSAIISRASNTEAFF
j_gene: TRBJ2-3; abundance: many; v_gene: TRBV4-2; d_gene: TRBD2; CDR3nt: TGTGCCAGCAGCCAAGAACGGCGGGGGGGCAAAGATACGCAGTATTTT; CDR3aa: CASSQERRGGKDTQYF
j_gene: TRBJ2-1; abundance: many; v_gene: TRBV10-3; d_gene: .; CDR3nt: TGTGCCATCAGTGAGTCGGAGGGTTCCCTGAGGTCCTACAATGAGCAGTTCTTC; CDR3aa: CAISESEGSLRSYNEQFF
j_gene: TRBJ2-2; abundance: many; v_gene: TRBV7-8; d_gene: TRBD2; CDR3nt: TGTGCCAGCAGCCCCCAGCGGGGGTCCACCGGGGAGCTGTTTTTT; CDR3aa: CASSPQRGSTGELFF
j_gene: TRBJ1-2; abundance: few; v_gene: TRBV20-1; d_gene: .; CDR3nt: TGCAGTGCTCCTCCAGGATGGGGGGGCCCACACACCTTC; CDR3aa: CSAPPGWGGPHTF
j_gene: TRBJ2-7; abundance: many; v_gene: TRBV11-2; d_gene: .; CDR3nt: TGTGCCAGCAGCTTGACGCCCTTAGACTACGAGCAGTACTTC; CDR3aa: CASSLTPLDYEQYF
j_gene: TRBJ2-3; abundance: .; v_gene: TRBV7-8; d_gene: .; CDR3nt: TGTGCCAGCAGCTCGACTGAGGACACAGATACGCAGTATTTT; CDR3aa: CASSSTEDTDTQYF
j_gene: TRBJ2-1; abundance: .; v_gene: TRBV6-6; d_gene: TRBD1; CDR3nt: TGTGCCAGCAGTTACCTCGGACAGGGGGCCGACAGCGAGCAGTTCTTC; CDR3aa: CASSYLGQGADSEQFF
j_gene: TRBJ1-1; abundance: many; v_gene: TRBV6-5; d_gene: .; CDR3nt: TGTGCCAGCACCCAGACCCCAGGGAACACTGAAGCTTTCTTT; CDR3aa: CASTQTPGNTEAFF
j_gene: TRBJ2-2; abundance: many; v_gene: TRBV2; d_gene: .; CDR3nt: TGTGCCAGCAAAGAACAGGTGAACACCGGGGAGCTGTTTTTT; CDR3aa: CASKEQVNTGELFF
j_gene: TRBJ2-1; abundance: many; v_gene: TRBV4-2; d_gene: TRBD2; CDR3nt: TGTGCCAGCAGCCACGGCGGGGGGAGTAATGAGCAGTTCTTC; CDR3aa: CASSHGGGSNEQFF